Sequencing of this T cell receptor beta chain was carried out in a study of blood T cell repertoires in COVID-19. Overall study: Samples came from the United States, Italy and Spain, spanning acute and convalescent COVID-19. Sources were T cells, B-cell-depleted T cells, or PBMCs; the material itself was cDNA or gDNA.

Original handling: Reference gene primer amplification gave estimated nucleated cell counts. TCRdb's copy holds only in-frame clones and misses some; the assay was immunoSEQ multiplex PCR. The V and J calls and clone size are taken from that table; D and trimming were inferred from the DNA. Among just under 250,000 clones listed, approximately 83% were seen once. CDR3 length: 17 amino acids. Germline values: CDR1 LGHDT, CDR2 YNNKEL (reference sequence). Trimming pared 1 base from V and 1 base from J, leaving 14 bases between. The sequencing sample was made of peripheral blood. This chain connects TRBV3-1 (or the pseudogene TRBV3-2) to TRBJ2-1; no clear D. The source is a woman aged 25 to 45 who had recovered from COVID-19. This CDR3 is CASSQVPMTQSYNEQFF. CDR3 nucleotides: TGTGCCAGCAGCCAAGTCCCAATGACTCAATCCTACAATGAGCAGTTCTTC.